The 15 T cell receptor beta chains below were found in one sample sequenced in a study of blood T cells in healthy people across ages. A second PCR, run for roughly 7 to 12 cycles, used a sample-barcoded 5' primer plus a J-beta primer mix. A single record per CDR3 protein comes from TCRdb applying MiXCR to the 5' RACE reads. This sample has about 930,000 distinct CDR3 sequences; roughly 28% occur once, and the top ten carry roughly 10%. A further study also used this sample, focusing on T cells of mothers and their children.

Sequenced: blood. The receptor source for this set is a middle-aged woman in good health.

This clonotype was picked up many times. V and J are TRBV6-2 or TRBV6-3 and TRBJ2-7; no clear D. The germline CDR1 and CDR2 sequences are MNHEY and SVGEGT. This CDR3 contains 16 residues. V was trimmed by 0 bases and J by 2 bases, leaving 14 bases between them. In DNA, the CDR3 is TGTGCCAGCAGTTACTCCGCGGACCGAATCACCTACGAGCAGTACTTC. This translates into CASSYSADRITYEQYF.

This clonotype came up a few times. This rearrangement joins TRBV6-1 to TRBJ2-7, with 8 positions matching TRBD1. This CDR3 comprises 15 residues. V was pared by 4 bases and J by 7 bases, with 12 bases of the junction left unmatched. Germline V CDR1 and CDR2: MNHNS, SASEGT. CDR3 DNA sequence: TGTGCCAGCAGTGCCCACAGGGGGTACTACAATGAGCAGTACTTC. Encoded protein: CASSAHRGYYNEQYF.

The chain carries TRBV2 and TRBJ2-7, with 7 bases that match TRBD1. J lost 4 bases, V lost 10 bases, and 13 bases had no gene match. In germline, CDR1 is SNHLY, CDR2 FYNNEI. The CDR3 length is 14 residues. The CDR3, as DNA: TGTGCCACCAAAGACGGGACAGCCAGTTACGAGCAGTACTTC. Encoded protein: CATKDGTASYEQYF.

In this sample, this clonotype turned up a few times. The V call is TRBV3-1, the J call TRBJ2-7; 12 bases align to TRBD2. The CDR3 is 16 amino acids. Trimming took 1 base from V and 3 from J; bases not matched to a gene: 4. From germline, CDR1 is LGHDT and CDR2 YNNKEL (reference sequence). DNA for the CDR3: TGTGCCAGCAGCCAAGGGACTAGCGGGACTTTCTACGAGCAGTACTTC. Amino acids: CASSQGTSGTFYEQYF.

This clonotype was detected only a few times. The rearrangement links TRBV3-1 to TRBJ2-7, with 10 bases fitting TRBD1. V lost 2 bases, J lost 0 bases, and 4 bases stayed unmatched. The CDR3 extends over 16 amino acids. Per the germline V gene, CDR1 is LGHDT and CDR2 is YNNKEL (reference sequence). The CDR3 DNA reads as TGTGCCAGCAGCCAACGGACAGGGGGAAGCTCCTACGAGCAGTACTTC. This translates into CASSQRTGGSSYEQYF.

CDR3 loop: CASSLVGATPIQYF. The CDR3 region has the DNA TGTGCCAGCAGCTTGGTTGGCGCCACTCCAATTCAGTACTTC. The chain recombines TRBV5-6 with TRBJ2-4; no clear D. Germline V gene data show CDR1 as SGHDT and CDR2 as YYEEEE. CDR3 size: 14 residues. The V gene lost 0 bases and the J gene lost 10 bases, with 14 bases spanning the gap.

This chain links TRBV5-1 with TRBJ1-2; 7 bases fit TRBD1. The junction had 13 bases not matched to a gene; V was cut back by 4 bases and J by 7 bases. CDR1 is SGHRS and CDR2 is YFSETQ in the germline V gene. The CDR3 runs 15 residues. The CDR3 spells CASSIPTGTFGGYTF. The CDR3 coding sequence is TGCGCCAGCAGCATCCCGACAGGGACCTTCGGTGGCTACACCTTC. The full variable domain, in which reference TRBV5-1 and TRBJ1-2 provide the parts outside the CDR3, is KAGVTQTPRYLIKTRGQQVTLSCSPISGHRSVSWYQQTPGQGLQFLFEYFSETQRNKGNFPGRFSGRQFSNSRSEMNVSTLELGDSALYLCASSIPTGTFGGYTFGSGTRLTVV.

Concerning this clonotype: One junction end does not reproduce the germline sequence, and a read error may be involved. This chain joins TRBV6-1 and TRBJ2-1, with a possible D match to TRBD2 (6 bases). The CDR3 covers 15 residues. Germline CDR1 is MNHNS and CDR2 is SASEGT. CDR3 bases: TGTGCCTGCAGTATAACGGGACTTGGGCCCAATCAGCAGTTCTTC. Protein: CACSITGLGPNQQFF.

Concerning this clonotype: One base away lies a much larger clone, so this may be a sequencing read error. The CDR3 loop is CSAVIVRSGGSYNEQYF. The CDR3, as DNA: TGCAGTGCTGTGATTGTTCGGTCGGGAGGCTCCTACAATGAGCAGTACTTC. The rearrangement links TRBV20-1 to TRBJ2-7, with 7 bases lining up with TRBD2. V was pared by 5 bases and J by 7 bases, with 23 bases of the junction left unmatched. The germline CDR1 and CDR2 sequences are DFQATT and SNEGSKA (reference sequence). There are 17 residues in the CDR3.

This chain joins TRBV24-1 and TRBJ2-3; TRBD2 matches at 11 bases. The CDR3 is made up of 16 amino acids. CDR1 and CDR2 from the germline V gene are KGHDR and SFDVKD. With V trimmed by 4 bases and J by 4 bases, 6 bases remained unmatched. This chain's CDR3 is CATSDPTSGVADTQYF. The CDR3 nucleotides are TGTGCCACCAGTGACCCGACTAGCGGGGTAGCAGATACGCAGTATTTT.

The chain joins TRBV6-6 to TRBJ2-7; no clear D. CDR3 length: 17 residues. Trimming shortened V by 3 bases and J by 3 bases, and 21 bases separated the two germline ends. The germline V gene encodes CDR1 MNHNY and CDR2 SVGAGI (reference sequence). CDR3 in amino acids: CASSYGERLPGFYEQYF. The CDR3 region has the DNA TGTGCCAGCAGTTATGGGGAAAGACTCCCGGGTTTCTACGAGCAGTACTTC.

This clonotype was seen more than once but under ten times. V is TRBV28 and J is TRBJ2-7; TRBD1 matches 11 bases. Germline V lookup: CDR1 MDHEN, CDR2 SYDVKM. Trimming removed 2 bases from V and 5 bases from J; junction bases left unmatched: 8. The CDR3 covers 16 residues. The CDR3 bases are TGTGCCAGCAGTTTAAGTCCAGGGACAGGGGGGGACGAGCAGTACTTC. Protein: CASSLSPGTGGDEQYF.

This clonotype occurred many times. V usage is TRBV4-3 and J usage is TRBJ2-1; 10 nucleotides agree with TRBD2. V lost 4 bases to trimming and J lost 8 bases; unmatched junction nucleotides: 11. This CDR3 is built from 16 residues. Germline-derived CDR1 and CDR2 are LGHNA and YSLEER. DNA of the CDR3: TGCGCCAGCAGCCGGGCTGGGAGCGGGGGGGCCCATGAGCAGTTCTTC. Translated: CASSRAGSGGAHEQFF.

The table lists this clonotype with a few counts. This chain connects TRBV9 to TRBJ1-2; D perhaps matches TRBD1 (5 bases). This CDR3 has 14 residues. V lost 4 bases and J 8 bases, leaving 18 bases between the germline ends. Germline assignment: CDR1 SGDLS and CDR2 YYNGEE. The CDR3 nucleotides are TGTGCCAGCAGCCCTAGAGAGGGGCGTGACGGCTACACCTTC. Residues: CASSPREGRDGYTF.

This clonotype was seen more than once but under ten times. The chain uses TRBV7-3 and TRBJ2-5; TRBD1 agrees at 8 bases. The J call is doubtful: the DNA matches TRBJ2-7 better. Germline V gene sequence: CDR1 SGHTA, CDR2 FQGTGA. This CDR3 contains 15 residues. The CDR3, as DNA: TGTGCCAGCAGCGTATCAGGGGGCGAACTCGACGAGCAGTACTTC. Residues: CASSVSGGELDEQYF.